One and the same sample provided the 6 T cell receptor beta chains below, sequenced in a study of blood T cell repertoires in COVID-19. Here immunoSEQ multiplex PCR was the method, and the copy in TCRdb shows in-frame clones only, minus some. The table shows 120,000 to 150,000 clones, with approximately 88% occurring only once. The sample comprised peripheral blood. Receptors originate from a woman aged 50 to 60 with acute or convalescent COVID-19.

This clone was detected only a few times. The chain joins TRBV5-3 to TRBJ1-5; TRBD1 aligns across 9 bases. TRBV5-3 is flagged as an ORF with uncertain function. Germline trimming cut 5 bases from V and 7 bases from J; bases unmatched to any gene: 13. The CDR3 is 16 amino acids. For the CDR3, the DNA is TGTGCCAGAAGAGGCACAGGGGGCGAGTTGGACCAGCCCCAGCATTTT. Translation: CARRGTGGELDQPQHF.

This clone was observed a few times. The rearrangement links TRBV19 to TRBJ1-1; D remains unclear. The CDR3 extends over 12 amino acids. V gave up 7 bases and J gave up 4 bases, with 10 bases separating them. In germline, CDR1 is LNHDA, CDR2 SQIVND (reference sequence). The CDR3 reads CASTEGATEAFF. In DNA form, the CDR3 reads TGTGCCAGTACTGAGGGTGCCACTGAAGCTTTCTTT.

The chain employs TRBV5-1 and TRBJ1-1; 9 nucleotides align to TRBD1. The ends lost 2 bases at V and 4 bases at J; junction bases unmatched: 12. Germline V lookup: CDR1 SGHRS, CDR2 YFSETQ. There are 17 residues in the CDR3. The CDR3 sequence is CASSLTRGQGGSTEAFF. The CDR3, as DNA: TGCGCCAGCAGCTTAACGAGGGGACAGGGTGGGTCCACTGAAGCTTTCTTT.

The chain joins TRBV19 to TRBJ2-5, with 9 bases fitting TRBD2. CDR1 is LNHDA and CDR2 is SQIVND in the germline V gene (reference sequence). With V trimmed by 5 bases and J by 3 bases, 10 bases remained unmatched. This CDR3 has 16 residues. The CDR3 region is CASSEKTSGLKETQYF. CDR3 DNA: TGTGCCAGTAGTGAGAAGACTAGCGGACTAAAAGAGACCCAGTACTTC.

CDR3 DNA: TGCGCCAGCAGCTTGGGAGACAATGAGCAGTTCTTC. Translated: CASSLGDNEQFF. The chain joins TRBV5-1 to TRBJ2-1; D is unresolved. The CDR3 runs 12 residues. V lost 0 bases to trimming and J lost 5 bases, with 3 bases between them. Germline values: CDR1 SGHRS, CDR2 YFSETQ.

This clone came up once. J is TRBJ2-3 and V is TRBV7-3, with 11 bases identical to TRBD2. The germline V gene encodes CDR1 SGHTA and CDR2 FQGTGA. CDR3 length: 15 residues. V lost 4 bases and J lost 4; bases outside the gene matches: 4. CDR3 in amino acids: CASSSLAGGPDTQYF. The CDR3 nucleotides read TGTGCCAGCAGCTCATTAGCGGGAGGGCCAGATACGCAGTATTTT.